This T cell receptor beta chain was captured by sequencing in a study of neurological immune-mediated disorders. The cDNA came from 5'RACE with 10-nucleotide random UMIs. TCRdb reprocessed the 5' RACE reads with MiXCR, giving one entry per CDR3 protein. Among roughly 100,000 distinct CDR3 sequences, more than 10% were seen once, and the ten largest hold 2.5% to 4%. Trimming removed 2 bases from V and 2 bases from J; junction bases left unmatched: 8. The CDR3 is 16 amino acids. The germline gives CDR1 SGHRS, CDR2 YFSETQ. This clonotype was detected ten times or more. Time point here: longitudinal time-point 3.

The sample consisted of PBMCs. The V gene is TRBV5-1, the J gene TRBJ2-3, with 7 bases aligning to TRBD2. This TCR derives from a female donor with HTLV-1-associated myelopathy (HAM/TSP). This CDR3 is CASSFGGGQNTDTQYF. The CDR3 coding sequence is TGCGCCAGCAGCTTCGGCGGGGGTCAAAACACAGATACGCAGTATTTT. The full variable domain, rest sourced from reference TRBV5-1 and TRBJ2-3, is KAGVTQTPRYLIKTRGQQVTLSCSPISGHRSVSWYQQTPGQGLQFLFEYFSETQRNKGNFPGRFSGRQFSNSRSEMNVSTLELGDSALYLCASSFGGGQNTDTQYFGPGTRLTVL.